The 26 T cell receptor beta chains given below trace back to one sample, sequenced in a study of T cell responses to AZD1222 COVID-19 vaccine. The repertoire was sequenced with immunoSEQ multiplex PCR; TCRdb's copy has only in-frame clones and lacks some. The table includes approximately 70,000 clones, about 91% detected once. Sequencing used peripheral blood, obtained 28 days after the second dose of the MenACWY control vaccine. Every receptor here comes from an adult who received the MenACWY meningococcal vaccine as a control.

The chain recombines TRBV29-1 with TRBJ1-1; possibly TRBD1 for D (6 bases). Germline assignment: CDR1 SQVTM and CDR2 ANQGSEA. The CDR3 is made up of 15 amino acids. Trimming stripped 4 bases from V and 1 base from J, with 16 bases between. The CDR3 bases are TGCAGCGTTGTTAGCAGGGGCATAGAGAACACTGAAGCTTTCTTT. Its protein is CSVVSRGIENTEAFF.

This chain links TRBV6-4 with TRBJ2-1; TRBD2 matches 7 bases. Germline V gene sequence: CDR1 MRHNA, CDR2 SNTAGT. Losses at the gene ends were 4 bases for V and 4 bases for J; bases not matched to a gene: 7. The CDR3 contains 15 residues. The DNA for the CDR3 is TGTGCCAGCAGTGTAGGGGCGGGGGAATACAATGAGCAGTTCTTC. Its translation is CASSVGAGEYNEQFF.

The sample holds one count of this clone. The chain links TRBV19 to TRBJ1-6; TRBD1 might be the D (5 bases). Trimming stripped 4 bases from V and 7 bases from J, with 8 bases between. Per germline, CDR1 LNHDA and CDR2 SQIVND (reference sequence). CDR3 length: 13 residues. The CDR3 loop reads CASSSTGNSPLHF. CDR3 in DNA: TGTGCCAGTAGTAGCACAGGAAATTCACCCCTCCACTTT.

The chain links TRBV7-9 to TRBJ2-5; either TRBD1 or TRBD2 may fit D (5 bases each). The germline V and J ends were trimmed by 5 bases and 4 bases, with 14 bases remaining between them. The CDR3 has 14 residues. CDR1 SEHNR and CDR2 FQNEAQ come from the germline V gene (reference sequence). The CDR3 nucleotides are TGTGCCAGCAGCCCCCGGGGCGGTATAGAGACCCAGTACTTC. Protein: CASSPRGGIETQYF.

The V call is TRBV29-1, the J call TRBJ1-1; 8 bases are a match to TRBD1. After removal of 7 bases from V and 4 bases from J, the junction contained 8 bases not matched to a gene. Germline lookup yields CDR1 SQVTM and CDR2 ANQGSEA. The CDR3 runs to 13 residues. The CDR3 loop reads CSGKDRATTEAFF. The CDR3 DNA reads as TGCAGCGGCAAGGACAGGGCTACCACTGAAGCTTTCTTT.

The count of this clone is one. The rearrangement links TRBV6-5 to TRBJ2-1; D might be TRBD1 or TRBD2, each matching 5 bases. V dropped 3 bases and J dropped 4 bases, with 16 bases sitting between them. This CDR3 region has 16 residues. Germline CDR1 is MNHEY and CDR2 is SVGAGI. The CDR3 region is CASSYYVGETYNEQFF. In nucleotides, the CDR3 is TGTGCCAGCAGTTATTATGTGGGGGAGACATACAATGAGCAGTTCTTC.

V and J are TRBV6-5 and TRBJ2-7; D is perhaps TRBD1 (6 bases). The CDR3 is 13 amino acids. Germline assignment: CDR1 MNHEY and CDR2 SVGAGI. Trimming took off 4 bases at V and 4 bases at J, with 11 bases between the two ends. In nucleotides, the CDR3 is TGTGCCAGCAGTTTCTCCAGGGGTTACGAGCAGTACTTC. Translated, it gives CASSFSRGYEQYF.

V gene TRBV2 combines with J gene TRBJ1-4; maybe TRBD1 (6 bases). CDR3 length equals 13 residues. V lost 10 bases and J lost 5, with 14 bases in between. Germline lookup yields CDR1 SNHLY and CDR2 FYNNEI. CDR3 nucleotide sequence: TGTGCCACTGCGAGGGGGGGGAATGAAAAACTGTTTTTT. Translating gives CATARGGNEKLFF.

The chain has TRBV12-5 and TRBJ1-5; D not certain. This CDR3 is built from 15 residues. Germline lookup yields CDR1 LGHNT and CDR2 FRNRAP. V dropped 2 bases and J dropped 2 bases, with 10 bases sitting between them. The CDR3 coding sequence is TGTGCTAGTGGTTTGACACTAGCTGGCAATCAGCCCCAGCATTTT. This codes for CASGLTLAGNQPQHF.

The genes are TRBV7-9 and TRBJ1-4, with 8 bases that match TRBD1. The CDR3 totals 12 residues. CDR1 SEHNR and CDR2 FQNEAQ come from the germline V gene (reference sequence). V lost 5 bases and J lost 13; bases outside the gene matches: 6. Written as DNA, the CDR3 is TGTGCCAGCAGCCTTGGACAGGGTGTACTGTTTTTT. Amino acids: CASSLGQGVLFF.

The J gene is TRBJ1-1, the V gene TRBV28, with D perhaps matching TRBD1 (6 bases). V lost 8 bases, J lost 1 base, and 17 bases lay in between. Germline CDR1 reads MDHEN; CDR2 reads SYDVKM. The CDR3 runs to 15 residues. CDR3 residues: CASRLEGGENTEAFF. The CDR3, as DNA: TGTGCCAGCCGTCTTGAGGGGGGCGAGAACACTGAAGCTTTCTTT.

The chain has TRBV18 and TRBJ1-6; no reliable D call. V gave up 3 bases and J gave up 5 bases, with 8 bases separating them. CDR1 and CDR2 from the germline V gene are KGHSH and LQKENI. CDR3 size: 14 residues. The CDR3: CASSPGFNNSPLHF. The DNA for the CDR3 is TGTGCCAGCTCACCCGGGTTTAATAATTCACCCCTCCACTTT.

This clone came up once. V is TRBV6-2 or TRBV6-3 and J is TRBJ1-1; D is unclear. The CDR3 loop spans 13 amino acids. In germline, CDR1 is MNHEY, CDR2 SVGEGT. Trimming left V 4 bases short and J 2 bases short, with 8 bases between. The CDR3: CASSLGANTEAFF. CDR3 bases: TGTGCCAGCAGTTTAGGAGCAAACACTGAAGCTTTCTTT.

CDR3 coding DNA: TGTGCCAGCAGTTACTCCACGAACACTGAAGCTTTCTTT. Residues: CASSYSTNTEAFF. The chain carries TRBV6-5 and TRBJ1-1; D is undetermined. The CDR3 runs to 13 residues. Trimming pared 0 bases from V and 1 base from J, leaving 3 bases between. Germline lookup yields CDR1 MNHEY and CDR2 SVGAGI.

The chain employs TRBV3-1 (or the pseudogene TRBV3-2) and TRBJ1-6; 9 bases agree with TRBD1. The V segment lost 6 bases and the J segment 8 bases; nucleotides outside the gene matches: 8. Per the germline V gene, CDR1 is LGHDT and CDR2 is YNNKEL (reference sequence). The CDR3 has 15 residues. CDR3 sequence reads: CASRVGTGGYSPLHF. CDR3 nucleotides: TGTGCCAGCAGAGTCGGAACAGGGGGCTATTCACCCCTCCACTTT.

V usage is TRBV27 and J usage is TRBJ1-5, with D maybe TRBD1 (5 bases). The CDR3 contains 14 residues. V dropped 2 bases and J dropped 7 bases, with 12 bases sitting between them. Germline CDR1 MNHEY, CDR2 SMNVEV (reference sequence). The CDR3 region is CASSLPGRGQPQHF. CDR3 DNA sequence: TGTGCCAGCAGTTTACCGGGACGGGGCCAGCCCCAGCATTTT.

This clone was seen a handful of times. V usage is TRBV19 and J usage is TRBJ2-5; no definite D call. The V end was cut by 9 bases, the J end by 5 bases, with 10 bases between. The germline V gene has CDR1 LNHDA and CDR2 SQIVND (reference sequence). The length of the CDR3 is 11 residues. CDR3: CASQLEETQYF. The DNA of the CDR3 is TGTGCCAGCCAATTGGAGGAGACCCAGTACTTC.

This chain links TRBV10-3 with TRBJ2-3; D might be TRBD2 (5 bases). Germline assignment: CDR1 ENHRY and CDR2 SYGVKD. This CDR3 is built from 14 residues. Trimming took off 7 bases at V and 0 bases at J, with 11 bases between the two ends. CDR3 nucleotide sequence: TGTGCCATCAAAGGGAGCTTTAGCACAGATACGCAGTATTTT. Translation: CAIKGSFSTDTQYF.

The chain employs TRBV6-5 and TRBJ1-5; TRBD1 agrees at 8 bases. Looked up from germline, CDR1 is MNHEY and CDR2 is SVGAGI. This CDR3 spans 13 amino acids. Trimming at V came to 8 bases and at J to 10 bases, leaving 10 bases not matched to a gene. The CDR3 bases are TGTGCCAGCGACGGGACAGGACTTGCTCCCCAGCATTTT. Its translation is CASDGTGLAPQHF.

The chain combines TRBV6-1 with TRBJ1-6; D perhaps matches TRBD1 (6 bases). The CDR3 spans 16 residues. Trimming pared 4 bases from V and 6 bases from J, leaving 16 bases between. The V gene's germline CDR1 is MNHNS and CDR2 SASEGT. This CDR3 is CASSVSGGSFNSPLHF. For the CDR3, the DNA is TGTGCCAGCAGTGTTTCTGGGGGCTCTTTTAATTCACCCCTCCACTTT.

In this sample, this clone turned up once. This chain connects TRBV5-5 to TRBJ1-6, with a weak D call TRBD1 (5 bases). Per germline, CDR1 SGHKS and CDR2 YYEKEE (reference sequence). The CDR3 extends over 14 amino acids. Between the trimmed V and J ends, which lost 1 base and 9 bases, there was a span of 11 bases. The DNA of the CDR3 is TGTGCCAGCAGCTTGTTTGAGCAGGGTTCACCCCTCCACTTT. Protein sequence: CASSLFEQGSPLHF. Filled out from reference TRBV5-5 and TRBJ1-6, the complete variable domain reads DAGVTQSPTHLIKTRGQQVTLRCSPISGHKSVSWYQQVLGQGPQFIFQYYEKEERGRGNFPDRFSARQFPNYSSELNVNALLLGDSALYLCASSLFEQGSPLHFGNGTRLTVT.

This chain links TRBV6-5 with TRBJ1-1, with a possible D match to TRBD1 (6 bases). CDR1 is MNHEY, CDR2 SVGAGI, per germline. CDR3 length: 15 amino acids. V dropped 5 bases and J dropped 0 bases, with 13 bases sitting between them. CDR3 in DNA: TGTGCCAGCAGTACTTGGGACACTTTGAACACTGAAGCTTTCTTT. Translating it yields CASSTWDTLNTEAFF.

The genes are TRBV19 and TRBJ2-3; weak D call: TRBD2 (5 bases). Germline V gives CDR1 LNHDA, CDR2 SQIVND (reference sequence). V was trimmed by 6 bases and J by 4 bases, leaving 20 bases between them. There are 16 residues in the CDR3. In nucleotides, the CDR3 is TGTGCCAGTAGCACTAGGGATCCAGTCCCCTCAGATACGCAGTATTTT. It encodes CASSTRDPVPSDTQYF. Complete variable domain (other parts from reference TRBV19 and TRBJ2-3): DGGITQSPKYLFRKEGQNVTLSCEQNLNHDAMYWYRQDPGQGLRLIYYSQIVNDFQKGDIAEGYSVSREKKESFPLTVTSAQKNPTAFYLCASSTRDPVPSDTQYFGPGTRLTVL.

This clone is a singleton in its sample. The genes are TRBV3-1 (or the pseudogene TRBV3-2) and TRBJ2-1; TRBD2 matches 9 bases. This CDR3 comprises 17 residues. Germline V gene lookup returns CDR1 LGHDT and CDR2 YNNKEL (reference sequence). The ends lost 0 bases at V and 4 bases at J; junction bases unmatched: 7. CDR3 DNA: TGTGCCAGCAGCCAAGACGGGAGCGGGGGGACTTACAATGAGCAGTTCTTC. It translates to CASSQDGSGGTYNEQFF.

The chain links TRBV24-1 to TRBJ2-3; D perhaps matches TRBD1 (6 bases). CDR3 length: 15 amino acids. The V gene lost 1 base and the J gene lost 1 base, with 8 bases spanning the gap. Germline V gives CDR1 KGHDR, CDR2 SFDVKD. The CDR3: CATSDLRQGTDTQYF. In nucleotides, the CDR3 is TGTGCCACCAGTGATTTACGACAGGGCACAGATACGCAGTATTTT.

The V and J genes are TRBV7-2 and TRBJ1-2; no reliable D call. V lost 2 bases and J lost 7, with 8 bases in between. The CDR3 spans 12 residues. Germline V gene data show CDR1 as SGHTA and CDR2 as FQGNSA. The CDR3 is CASSLKGSGYTF. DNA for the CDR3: TGTGCCAGCAGCTTAAAGGGAAGTGGCTACACCTTC.